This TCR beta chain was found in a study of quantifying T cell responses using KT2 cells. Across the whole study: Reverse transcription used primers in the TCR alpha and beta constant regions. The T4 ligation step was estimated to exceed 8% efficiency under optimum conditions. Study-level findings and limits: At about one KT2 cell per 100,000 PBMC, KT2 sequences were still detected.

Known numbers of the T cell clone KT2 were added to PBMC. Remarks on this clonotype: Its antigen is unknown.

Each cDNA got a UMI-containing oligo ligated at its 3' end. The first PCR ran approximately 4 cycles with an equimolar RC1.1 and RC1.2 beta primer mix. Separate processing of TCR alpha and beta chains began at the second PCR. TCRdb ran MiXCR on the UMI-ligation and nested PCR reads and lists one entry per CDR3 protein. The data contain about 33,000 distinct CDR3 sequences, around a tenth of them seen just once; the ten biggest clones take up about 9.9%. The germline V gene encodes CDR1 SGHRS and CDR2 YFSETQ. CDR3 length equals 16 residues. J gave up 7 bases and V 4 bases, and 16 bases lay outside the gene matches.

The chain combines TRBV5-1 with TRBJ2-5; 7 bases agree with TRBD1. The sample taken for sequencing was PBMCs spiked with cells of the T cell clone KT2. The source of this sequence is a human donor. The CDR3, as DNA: TGCGCCAGCAGCCCGGAACAAACAGGGGTGACGGGGACCCAGTACTTC. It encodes CASSPEQTGVTGTQYF.